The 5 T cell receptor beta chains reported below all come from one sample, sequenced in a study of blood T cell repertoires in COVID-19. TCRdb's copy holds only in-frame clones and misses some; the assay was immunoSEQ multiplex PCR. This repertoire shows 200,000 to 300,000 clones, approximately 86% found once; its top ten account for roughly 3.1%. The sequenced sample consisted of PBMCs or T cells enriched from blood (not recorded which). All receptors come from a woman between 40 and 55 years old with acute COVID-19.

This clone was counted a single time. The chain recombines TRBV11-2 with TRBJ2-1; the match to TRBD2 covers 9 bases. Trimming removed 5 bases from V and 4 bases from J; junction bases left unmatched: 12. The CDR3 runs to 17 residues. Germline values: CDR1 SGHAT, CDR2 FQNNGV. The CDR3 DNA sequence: TGTGCCAGCAGCGCAACCCTTCTAGCGGGAATATACAATGAGCAGTTCTTC. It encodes CASSATLLAGIYNEQFF.

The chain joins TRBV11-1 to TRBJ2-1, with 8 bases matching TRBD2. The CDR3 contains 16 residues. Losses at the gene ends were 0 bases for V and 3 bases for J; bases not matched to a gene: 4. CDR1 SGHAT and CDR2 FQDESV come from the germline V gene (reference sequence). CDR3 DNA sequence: TGTGCCAGCAGCTTAGCTTTGAGCGGGAGCTACAATGAGCAGTTCTTC. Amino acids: CASSLALSGSYNEQFF.

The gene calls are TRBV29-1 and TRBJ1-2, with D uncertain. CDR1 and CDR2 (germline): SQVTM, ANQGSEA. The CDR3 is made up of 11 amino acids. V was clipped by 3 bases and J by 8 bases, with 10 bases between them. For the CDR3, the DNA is TGCAGCGTTGAGACGGGAGGAGGCTACACCTTC. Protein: CSVETGGGYTF.

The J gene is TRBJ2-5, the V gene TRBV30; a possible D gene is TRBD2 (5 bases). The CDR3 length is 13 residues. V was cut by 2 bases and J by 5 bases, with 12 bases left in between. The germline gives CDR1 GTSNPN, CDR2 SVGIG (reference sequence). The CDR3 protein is CAWSTRGRETQYF. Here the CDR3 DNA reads TGTGCCTGGAGTACACGGGGTCGGGAGACCCAGTACTTC.

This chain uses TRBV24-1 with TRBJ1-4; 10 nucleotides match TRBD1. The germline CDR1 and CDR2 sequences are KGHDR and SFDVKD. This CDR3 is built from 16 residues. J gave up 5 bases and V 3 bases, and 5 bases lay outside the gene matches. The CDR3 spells CATSDNPGQGNEKLFF. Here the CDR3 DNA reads TGTGCCACCAGTGATAACCCGGGACAGGGGAATGAAAAACTGTTTTTT.